This TCR beta chain was recorded in a study of cytomegalovirus exposure and HLA in healthy donors. Findings and limits, study-wide: Donor immune exposure was known only as CMV serostatus. The authors confirmed in vitro that three CMV-associated chains were specific for CMV antigens.

After removal of 4 bases from V and 7 bases from J, the junction contained 4 bases not matched to a gene. The CDR3 covers 14 residues. The germline CDR1 and CDR2 sequences are SGHDT and YYEEEE. With 60 Vbeta and 13 Jbeta primers, the PCR was carried out. The protocol was immunoSEQ multiplex PCR, while the TCRdb copy is restricted to in-frame clones and leaves out a portion. The table shows about 150,000 clones, with 80% to 90% occurring only once. On this clone: As yet, its antigen is unknown.

Specimen: PBMCs. The chain joins TRBV5-6 to TRBJ2-1; TRBD2 matches at 11 bases. This TCR derives from a middle-aged woman in good health and CMV-seropositive. The DNA for the CDR3 is TGTGCCAGCAGCCGACTAGCGGGGTCGAATGAGCAGTTCTTC. It codes for CASSRLAGSNEQFF.